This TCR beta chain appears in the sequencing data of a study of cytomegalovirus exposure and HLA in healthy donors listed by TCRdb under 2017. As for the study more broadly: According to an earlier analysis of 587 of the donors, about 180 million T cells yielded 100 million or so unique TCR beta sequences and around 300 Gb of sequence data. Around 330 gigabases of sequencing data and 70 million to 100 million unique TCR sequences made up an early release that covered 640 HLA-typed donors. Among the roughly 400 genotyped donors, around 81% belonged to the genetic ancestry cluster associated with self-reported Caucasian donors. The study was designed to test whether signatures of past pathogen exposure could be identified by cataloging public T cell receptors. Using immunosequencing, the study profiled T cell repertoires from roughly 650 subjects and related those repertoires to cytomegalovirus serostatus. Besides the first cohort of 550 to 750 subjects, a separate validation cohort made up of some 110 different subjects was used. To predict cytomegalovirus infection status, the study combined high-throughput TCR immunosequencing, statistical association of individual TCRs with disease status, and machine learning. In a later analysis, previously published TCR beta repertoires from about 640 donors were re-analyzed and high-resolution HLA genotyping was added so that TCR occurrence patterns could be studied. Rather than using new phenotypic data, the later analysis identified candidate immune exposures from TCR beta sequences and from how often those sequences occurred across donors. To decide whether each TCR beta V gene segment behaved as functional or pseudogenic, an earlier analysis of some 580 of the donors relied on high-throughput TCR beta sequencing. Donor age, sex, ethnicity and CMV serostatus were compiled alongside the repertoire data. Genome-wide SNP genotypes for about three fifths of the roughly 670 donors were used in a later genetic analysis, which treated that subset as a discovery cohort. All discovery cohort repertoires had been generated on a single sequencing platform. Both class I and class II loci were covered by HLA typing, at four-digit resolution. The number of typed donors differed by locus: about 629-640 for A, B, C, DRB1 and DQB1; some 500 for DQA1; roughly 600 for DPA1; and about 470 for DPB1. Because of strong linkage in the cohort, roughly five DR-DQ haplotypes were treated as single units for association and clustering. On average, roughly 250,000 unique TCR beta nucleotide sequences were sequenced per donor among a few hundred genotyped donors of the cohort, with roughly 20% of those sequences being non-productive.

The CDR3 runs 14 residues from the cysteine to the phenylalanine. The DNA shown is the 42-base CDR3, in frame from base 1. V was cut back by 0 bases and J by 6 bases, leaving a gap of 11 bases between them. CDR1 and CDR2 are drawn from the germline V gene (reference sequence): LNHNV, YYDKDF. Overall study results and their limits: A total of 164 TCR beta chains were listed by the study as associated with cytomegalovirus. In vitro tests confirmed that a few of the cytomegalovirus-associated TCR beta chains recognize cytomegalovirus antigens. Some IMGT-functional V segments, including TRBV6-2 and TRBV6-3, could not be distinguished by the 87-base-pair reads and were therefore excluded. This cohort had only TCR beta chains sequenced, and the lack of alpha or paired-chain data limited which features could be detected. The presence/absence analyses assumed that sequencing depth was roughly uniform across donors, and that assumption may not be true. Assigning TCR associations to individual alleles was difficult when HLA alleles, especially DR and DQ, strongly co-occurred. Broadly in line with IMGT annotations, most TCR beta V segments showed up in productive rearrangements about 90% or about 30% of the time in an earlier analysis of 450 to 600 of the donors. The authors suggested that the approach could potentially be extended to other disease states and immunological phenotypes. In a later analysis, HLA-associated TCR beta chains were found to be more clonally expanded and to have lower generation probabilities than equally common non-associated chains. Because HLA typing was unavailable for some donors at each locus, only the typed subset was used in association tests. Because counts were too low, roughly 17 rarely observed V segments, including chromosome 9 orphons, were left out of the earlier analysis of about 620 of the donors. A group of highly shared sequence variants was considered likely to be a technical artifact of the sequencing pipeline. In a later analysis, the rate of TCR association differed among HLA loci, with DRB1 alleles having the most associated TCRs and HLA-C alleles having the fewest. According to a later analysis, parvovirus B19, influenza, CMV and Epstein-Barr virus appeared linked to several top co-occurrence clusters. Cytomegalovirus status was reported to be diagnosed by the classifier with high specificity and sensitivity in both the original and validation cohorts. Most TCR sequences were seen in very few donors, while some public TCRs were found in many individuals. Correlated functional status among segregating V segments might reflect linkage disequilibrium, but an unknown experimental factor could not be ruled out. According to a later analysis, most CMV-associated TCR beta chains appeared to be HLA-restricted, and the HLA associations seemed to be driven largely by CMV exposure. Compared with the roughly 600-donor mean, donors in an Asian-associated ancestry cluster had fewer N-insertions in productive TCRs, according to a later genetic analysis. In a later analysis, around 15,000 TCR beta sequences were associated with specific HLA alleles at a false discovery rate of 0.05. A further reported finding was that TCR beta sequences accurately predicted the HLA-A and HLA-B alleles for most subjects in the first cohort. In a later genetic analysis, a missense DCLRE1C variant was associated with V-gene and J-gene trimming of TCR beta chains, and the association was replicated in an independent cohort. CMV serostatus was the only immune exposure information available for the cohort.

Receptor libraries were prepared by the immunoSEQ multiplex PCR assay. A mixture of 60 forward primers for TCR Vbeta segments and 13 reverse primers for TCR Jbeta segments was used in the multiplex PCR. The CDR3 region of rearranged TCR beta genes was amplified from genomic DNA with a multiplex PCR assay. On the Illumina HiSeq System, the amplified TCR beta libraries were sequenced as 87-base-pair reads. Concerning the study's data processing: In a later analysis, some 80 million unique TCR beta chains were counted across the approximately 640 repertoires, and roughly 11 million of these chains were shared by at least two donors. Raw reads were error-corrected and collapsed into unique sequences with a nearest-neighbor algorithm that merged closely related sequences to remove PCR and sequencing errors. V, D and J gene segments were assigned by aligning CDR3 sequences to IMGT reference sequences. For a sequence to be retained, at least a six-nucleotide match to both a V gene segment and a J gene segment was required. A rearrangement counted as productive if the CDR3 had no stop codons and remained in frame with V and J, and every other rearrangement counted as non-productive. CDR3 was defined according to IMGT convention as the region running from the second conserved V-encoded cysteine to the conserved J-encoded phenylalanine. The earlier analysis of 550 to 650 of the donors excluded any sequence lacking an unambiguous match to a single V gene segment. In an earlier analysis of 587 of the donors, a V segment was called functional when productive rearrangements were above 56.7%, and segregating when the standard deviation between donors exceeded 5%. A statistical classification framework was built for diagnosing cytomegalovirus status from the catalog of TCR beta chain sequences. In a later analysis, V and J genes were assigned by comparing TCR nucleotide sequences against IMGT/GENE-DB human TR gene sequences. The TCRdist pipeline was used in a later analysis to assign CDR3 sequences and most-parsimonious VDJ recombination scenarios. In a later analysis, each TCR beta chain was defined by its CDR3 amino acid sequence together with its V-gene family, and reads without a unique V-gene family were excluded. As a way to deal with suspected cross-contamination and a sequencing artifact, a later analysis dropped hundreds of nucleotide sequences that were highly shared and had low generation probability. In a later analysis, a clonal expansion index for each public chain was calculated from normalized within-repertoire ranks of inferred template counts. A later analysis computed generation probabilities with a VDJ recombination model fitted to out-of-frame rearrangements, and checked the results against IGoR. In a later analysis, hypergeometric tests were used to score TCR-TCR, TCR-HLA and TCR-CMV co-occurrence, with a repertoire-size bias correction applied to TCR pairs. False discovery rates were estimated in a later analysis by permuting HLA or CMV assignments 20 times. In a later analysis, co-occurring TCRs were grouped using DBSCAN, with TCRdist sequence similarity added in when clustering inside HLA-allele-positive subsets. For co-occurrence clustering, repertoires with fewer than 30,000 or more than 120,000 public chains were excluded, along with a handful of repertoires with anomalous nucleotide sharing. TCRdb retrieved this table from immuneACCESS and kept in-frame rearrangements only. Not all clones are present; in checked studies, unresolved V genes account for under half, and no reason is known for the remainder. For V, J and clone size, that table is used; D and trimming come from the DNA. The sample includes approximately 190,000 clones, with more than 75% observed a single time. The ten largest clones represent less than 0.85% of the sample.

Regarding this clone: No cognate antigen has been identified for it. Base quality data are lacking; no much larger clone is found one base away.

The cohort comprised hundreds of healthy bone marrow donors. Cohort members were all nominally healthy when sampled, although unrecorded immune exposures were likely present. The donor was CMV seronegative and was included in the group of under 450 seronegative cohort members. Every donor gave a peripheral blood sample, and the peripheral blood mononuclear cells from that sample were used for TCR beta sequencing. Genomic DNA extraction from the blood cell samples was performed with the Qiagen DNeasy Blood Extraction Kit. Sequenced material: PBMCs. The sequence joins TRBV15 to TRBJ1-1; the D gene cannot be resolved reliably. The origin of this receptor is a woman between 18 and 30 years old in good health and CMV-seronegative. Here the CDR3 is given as CATSRDQASSEAFF. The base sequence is TGTGCCACCAGCAGAGATCAGGCAAGCTCTGAAGCTTTCTTT.